Sequencing of this T cell receptor beta chain was carried out in a study of T-cell reconstitution after alpha-beta-depleted transplantation in children. The ends were cut back, 2 bases at V and 6 bases at J, with 11 bases in the middle. The germline V gene encodes CDR1 KGHSH and CDR2 LQKENI. This CDR3 has 14 amino acids. This clonotype turned up a few times. Preparing the TCRbeta library involved the use of unique molecular identifiers. MiXCR, applied by TCRdb to the PCR reads, yields one record per CDR3 protein. Here the sample spans some 830,000 distinct CDR3 sequences, 15% to 20% being singletons. The sequence was obtained from a male patient aged 10 to 17 who had a stem cell transplant for acute lymphoblastic leukemia, so the T cells may come from the graft donor. The V call is TRBV18, the J call TRBJ2-4; TRBD1 or TRBD2 may be the D gene (5 bases each). The sequences come from PBMCs, mostly from graft donor cells, collected 360 days after TCRalphabeta/CD19-depleted stem cell transplant. CDR3 in amino acids: CASSPGGSRNIQYF. In DNA, the CDR3 is TGTGCCAGCTCACCAGGGGGATCGAGAAACATTCAGTACTTC.